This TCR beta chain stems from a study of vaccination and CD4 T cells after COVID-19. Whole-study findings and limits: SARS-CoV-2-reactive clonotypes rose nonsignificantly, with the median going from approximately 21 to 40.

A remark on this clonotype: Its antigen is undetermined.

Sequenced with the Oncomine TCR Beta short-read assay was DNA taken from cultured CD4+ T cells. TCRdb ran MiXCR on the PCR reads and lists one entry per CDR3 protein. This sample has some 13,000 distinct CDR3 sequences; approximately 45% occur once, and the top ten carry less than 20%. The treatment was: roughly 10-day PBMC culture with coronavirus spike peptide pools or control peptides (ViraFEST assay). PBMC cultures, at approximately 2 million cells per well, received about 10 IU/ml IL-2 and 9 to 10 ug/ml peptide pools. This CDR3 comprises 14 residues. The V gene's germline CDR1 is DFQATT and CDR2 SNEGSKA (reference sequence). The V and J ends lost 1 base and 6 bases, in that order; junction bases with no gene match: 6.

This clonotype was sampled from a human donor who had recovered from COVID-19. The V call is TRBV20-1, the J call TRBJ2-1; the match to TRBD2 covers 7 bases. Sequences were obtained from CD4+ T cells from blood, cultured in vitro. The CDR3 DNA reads TGCAGTGCTAGAGTTGAGACTAGCCTCAATGAGCAGTTCTTC. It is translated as CSARVETSLNEQFF.